This TCR beta chain was recorded in a study of cytomegalovirus exposure and HLA in healthy donors. Background on the study: The 90 to 150 validation repertoires matched the roughly 670 first-cohort repertoires in platform, a later analysis reported.

The data were produced by immunoSEQ multiplex PCR, yet TCRdb's version contains in-frame clones alone and is incomplete. The data show around 150,000 clones, roughly 90% seen once. Study-level results: High sensitivity and specificity were reportedly achieved when the classifier diagnosed cytomegalovirus status. Investigators reported more than 150 TCR beta chains as tied to cytomegalovirus.

The CDR3 consists of 15 residues. Looked up from germline, CDR1 is MNHEY and CDR2 is SVGAGI. Deletions cut 2 bases from V and 1 base from J, with 11 bases between. A remark on this clone: What it recognizes is unknown.

The sequence was collected from a man aged 18 to 30 in good health and CMV-seronegative. The chain uses TRBV6-5 and TRBJ1-1, with D tentatively TRBD1 (5 bases). Sequencing was done on a sample of PBMCs. The CDR3 region has the DNA TGTGCCAGCAGTTACGCCTGGGGGGAGAACACTGAAGCTTTCTTT. Amino acids: CASSYAWGENTEAFF.